This TCR beta chain was recorded in a study of cytomegalovirus exposure and HLA in healthy donors. Overall study results and limits: The productive fraction for most TCR beta V segments was about 90% or about 30% in an earlier analysis. Indistinguishability led to the exclusion of some V segments, TRBV6-2 and TRBV6-3 included.

This clone is a singleton in its sample. Its antigen is undetermined. CDR1 is WNHNN and CDR2 is SYGVQD in the germline V gene (reference sequence). CDR3 length: 16 amino acids. V gave up 3 bases and J gave up 4 bases, with 17 bases separating them. The PCR employed 60 Vbeta primers together with 13 Jbeta primers. Authors' analysis steps: In a later analysis, of 79 million or so unique beta chains, some 10 million appeared in at least two donors. Assay: immunoSEQ multiplex PCR; the TCRdb copy retains only in-frame clones and omits some. Clone size and V and J calls were adopted from that table, with D and trimming inferred from the DNA. The sample comprises fewer than 110,000 clones, 76% of which are singletons, and around 4.4% rests with the top ten.

The sample was PBMCs. The TCR sequence derives from a man aged 40-49 years in good health and CMV-seronegative. The chain has TRBV10-1 and TRBJ2-3; D is perhaps TRBD2 (6 bases). DNA of the CDR3: TGCGCCAGCAGTGACGGTGGGACTCGAGCAGCAGATACGCAGTATTTT. Amino acid sequence: CASSDGGTRAADTQYF.